One and the same sample provided the 3 T cell receptor beta chains below, sequenced in a study of regulatory T cells in long-lasting Graves disease. Arm-PCR of CDR3 regions and iRepertoire HTBI primers were used to build TCR beta libraries. TCRdb fed the multiplex PCR reads into MiXCR, producing one record per CDR3 protein. The data show about 210,000 distinct CDR3 sequences, roughly a fifth seen once. Time point meaning: newly diagnosed GD, antithyroid drugs for less than 3 months. Construction of the TCR library relied on RNA isolated from PBMCs. The sample also formed part of further work on T cells in Graves' hyperthyroidism and ophthalmopathy.

Source: peripheral blood mononuclear cells (PBMCs), taken at new diagnosis, from a patient treated with antithyroid drugs. These receptors were taken from a woman aged 25 to 39 with Graves disease.

This clonotype was recorded at least ten times. The chain is built from TRBV7-2 and TRBJ2-3; 8 bases line up with TRBD2. V lost 4 bases, J lost 2 bases, and 8 bases stayed unmatched. CDR1 is SGHTA and CDR2 is FQGNSA in the germline V gene. This CDR3 contains 16 residues. The CDR3: CASSSTGTRFTDTQYF. In DNA form, the CDR3 reads TGTGCCAGCAGCTCTACCGGGACTAGATTCACAGATACGCAGTATTTT.

This clonotype has ten or more counts. The chain has TRBV18 and TRBJ1-5; D might be TRBD1 (5 bases). Deletions cut 5 bases from V and 5 bases from J, with 13 bases between. The CDR3 has 14 residues. The germline CDR1 and CDR2 sequences are KGHSH and LQKENI. The CDR3: CASSRPGTDQPQHF. For the CDR3, the DNA is TGTGCCAGCTCAAGACCAGGGACCGATCAGCCCCAGCATTTT.

The V call is TRBV2, the J call TRBJ2-2; TRBD2 matches 10 bases. This CDR3 contains 16 residues. Losses at the gene ends were 3 bases for V and 4 bases for J; bases not matched to a gene: 5. Germline V gene lookup returns CDR1 SNHLY and CDR2 FYNNEI. Here the CDR3 reads CASSETRLAGTGELFF. The CDR3 region has the DNA TGTGCCAGCAGTGAGACCCGACTAGCGGGCACCGGGGAGCTGTTTTTT.